The 29 T cell receptor beta chains given below trace back to one sample, sequenced in a study of neurological immune-mediated disorders. MiXCR, applied by TCRdb to the 5' RACE reads, yields one record per CDR3 protein. The table lists over 11,000 distinct CDR3 sequences, about 10% of them singletons, with under 30% in the top ten. The sequencing sample was made of PBMCs. The receptors come from a woman in her thirties or forties in good health.

This clonotype has a count of ten or more. The chain joins TRBV5-1 to TRBJ2-7; D gene unclear. Trimming cost V 0 bases and J 2 bases, with 9 bases left between them. CDR1 is SGHRS, CDR2 YFSETQ, per germline. CDR3 length: 14 residues. Written as DNA, the CDR3 is TGCGCCAGCAGCTTGGTTGCCCATACCTACGAGCAGTACTTC. It encodes CASSLVAHTYEQYF.

This clonotype has ten or more counts. The J gene is TRBJ2-7, the V gene TRBV25-1; TRBD1 agrees at 10 bases. CDR3 length: 14 residues. Germline values: CDR1 MGHDK, CDR2 SYGVNS. After removal of 6 bases from V and 4 bases from J, the junction contained 6 bases not matched to a gene. The CDR3 sequence is CASRGDRGQYEQYF. In DNA form, the CDR3 reads TGTGCCAGCAGGGGGGACAGGGGTCAGTACGAGCAGTACTTC.

This clonotype was observed many times. The genes are TRBV27 and TRBJ2-3; D ambiguous. The germline gives CDR1 MNHEY, CDR2 SMNVEV (reference sequence). Trimming removed 2 bases from V and 9 bases from J, with 12 bases in between. CDR3 length: 13 amino acids. CDR3 amino acids: CASSLEGRSTQYF. The CDR3 nucleotides are TGTGCCAGCAGTTTAGAAGGGCGTTCAACGCAGTATTTT.

This clonotype came up many times. The chain employs TRBV5-1 and TRBJ2-1; D is undetermined. Germline loops: CDR1 SGHRS, CDR2 YFSETQ. Trimming cost V 3 bases and J 4 bases, with 11 bases left between them. The CDR3 runs to 14 residues. The CDR3 here is CASSSYQHYNEQFF. In nucleotides, the CDR3 is TGCGCCAGCAGCTCTTACCAGCATTACAATGAGCAGTTCTTC.

This clonotype was detected ten times or more. This chain uses TRBV4-2 with TRBJ1-3; possible D gene TRBD1, 5 bases. Trimming removed 3 bases from V and 2 bases from J, with 8 bases in between. In germline, CDR1 is LGHNA, CDR2 YNFKEQ. This CDR3 has 14 residues. CDR3 in amino acids: CASSQGGAGNTIYF. The CDR3 DNA is TGTGCCAGCAGCCAGGGGGGAGCTGGAAACACCATATATTTT.

In this sample, this clonotype turned up many times. J is TRBJ2-7 and V is TRBV6-2 or TRBV6-3; D unclear. There are 12 residues in the CDR3. Per the germline V gene, CDR1 is MNHEY and CDR2 is SVGEGT. V was trimmed by 11 bases and J by 6 bases, leaving 17 bases between them. The CDR3 nucleotides read TGTGCCTCCCGGGCGGACCGACTCGAGCAGTACTTC. As protein: CASRADRLEQYF.

This clonotype was counted many times. The gene calls are TRBV7-9 and TRBJ2-1; TRBD2 matches at 11 bases. V lost 2 bases and J lost 6; bases outside the gene matches: 12. CDR3 length: 18 residues. Germline V gene sequence: CDR1 SEHNR, CDR2 FQNEAQ (reference sequence). Written as DNA, the CDR3 is TGTGCCAGCAGCTTACCGCCCAGACTAGCGGGACCGAGCAATGAGCAGTTCTTC. Protein product: CASSLPPRLAGPSNEQFF.

This clonotype was detected ten times or more. The rearrangement joins TRBV7-9 to TRBJ2-5; possibly TRBD1 for D (6 bases). Per the germline V gene, CDR1 is SEHNR and CDR2 is FQNEAQ (reference sequence). V was clipped by 2 bases and J by 2 bases, with 21 bases between them. The CDR3 is made up of 18 amino acids. Written as DNA, the CDR3 is TGTGCCAGCAGCTTAAGGGGTTTTAGGACAGCTTTACAAGAGACCCAGTACTTC. Translated: CASSLRGFRTALQETQYF.

This clonotype showed up many times. The V gene is TRBV5-1, the J gene TRBJ2-7; no clear D. Germline V gives CDR1 SGHRS, CDR2 YFSETQ. Trimming removed 0 bases at V and 2 bases at J, with 9 bases between. The CDR3 spans 14 residues. CDR3 protein: CASSLVDGTYEQYF. Written as DNA, the CDR3 is TGCGCCAGCAGCTTGGTCGACGGAACCTACGAGCAGTACTTC.

This clonotype has a count of ten or more. The genes are TRBV20-1 and TRBJ2-7; 11 bases align to TRBD2. V lost 5 bases and J lost 4; bases outside the gene matches: 4. The CDR3 length is 13 residues. The germline V gene encodes CDR1 DFQATT and CDR2 SNEGSKA (reference sequence). CDR3 loop: CSALSGGGYEQYF. Here the CDR3 DNA reads TGCAGTGCTCTTAGCGGGGGGGGGTACGAGCAGTACTTC.

This clonotype was seen many times. V is TRBV11-2 and J is TRBJ1-3, with D perhaps TRBD1 (5 bases). The CDR3 has 14 residues. The V gene's germline CDR1 is SGHAT and CDR2 FQNNGV. The ends were cut back, 5 bases at V and 1 base at J, with 9 bases in the middle. CDR3 bases: TGTGCCAGCAGCACTCAGGGTTCTGGAAACACCATATATTTT. Amino acid sequence: CASSTQGSGNTIYF.

This chain connects TRBV4-1 to TRBJ2-3, with D perhaps assigned TRBD1 or TRBD2 (5 bases each). V lost 0 bases to trimming and J lost 6 bases, with 13 bases between them. The CDR3 is 15 residues long. Germline CDR1 reads MGHRA; CDR2 reads YSYEKL. The CDR3 spells CASSQEPGPPDTQYF. The CDR3 DNA sequence: TGCGCCAGCAGCCAAGAACCGGGGCCCCCGGATACGCAGTATTTT.

There are many counts of this clonotype. The genes are TRBV3-1 and TRBJ1-2; 7 bases agree with TRBD1. Germline V lookup: CDR1 LGHDT, CDR2 YNNKEL (reference sequence). J was trimmed by 8 bases and V by 0 bases; bases with no gene match: 9. CDR3 length: 15 residues. CDR3 DNA: TGTGCCAGCAGCCAAGATCACAGGGGATCCCTAGGCTACACCTTC. Protein: CASSQDHRGSLGYTF.

This clonotype was seen ten or more times. V and J are TRBV27 and TRBJ1-2; D remains ambiguous. CDR1 is MNHEY, CDR2 SMNVEV, per germline (reference sequence). The CDR3 loop spans 15 amino acids. Deletions cut 2 bases from V and 4 bases from J, with 14 bases between. In nucleotides, the CDR3 is TGTGCCAGCAGTTTAAGTTGGTCGCAGCCCTATGGCTACACCTTC. Protein product: CASSLSWSQPYGYTF.

The genes are TRBV5-5 and TRBJ2-1; TRBD1 might be the D (6 bases). This CDR3 region has 14 residues. V lost 3 bases to trimming and J lost 4 bases, with 11 bases between them. CDR1 is SGHKS and CDR2 is YYEKEE in the germline V gene (reference sequence). The CDR3 reads CASSSGQLYNEQFF. CDR3 nucleotides: TGTGCCAGCAGCTCAGGACAGCTATACAATGAGCAGTTCTTC.

This clonotype was found many times. The rearrangement joins TRBV9 to TRBJ2-7; D perhaps matches TRBD2 (5 bases). The CDR3 is made up of 17 amino acids. Per germline, CDR1 SGDLS and CDR2 YYNGEE. With 0 bases removed from V and 0 bases from J, the gap between germline ends came to 16 bases. CDR3 protein: CASSVEASRRSSYEQYF. The CDR3, as DNA: TGTGCCAGCAGCGTAGAGGCTAGCAGGCGGAGCTCCTACGAGCAGTACTTC.

The table lists this clonotype with many counts. The chain couples TRBV20-1 to TRBJ2-7; TRBD2 aligns across 8 bases. Losses at the gene ends were 3 bases for V and 0 bases for J; bases not matched to a gene: 7. This CDR3 comprises 15 residues. Germline V lookup: CDR1 DFQATT, CDR2 SNEGSKA (reference sequence). Here the CDR3 DNA reads TGCAGTGCTAGGACTCCGCGGGAGGTCTCCTACGAGCAGTACTTC. It yields the protein CSARTPREVSYEQYF.

This clonotype was counted at least ten times. V gene TRBV9 combines with J gene TRBJ1-2, with a tentative D call TRBD1 (5 bases). The V end lost 0 bases, the J end lost 4 bases, and 10 bases lay between the germline ends. CDR1 and CDR2 (germline): SGDLS, YYNGEE. CDR3 length: 14 residues. CDR3 DNA sequence: TGTGCCAGCAGCGTAGCTGGGGCAGTCTATGGCTACACCTTC. This codes for CASSVAGAVYGYTF.

V usage is TRBV7-9 and J usage is TRBJ2-7; D tentatively fits TRBD1 or TRBD2 (5 bases each). From germline, CDR1 is SEHNR and CDR2 FQNEAQ (reference sequence). Trimming cost V 4 bases and J 0 bases, with 19 bases left between them. This CDR3 spans 17 amino acids. This chain's CDR3 is CASSSHLSGTASYEQYF. CDR3 in DNA: TGTGCCAGCAGCTCCCACCTCTCCGGGACGGCCTCCTACGAGCAGTACTTC. Variable domain in full (rest from reference TRBV7-9 and TRBJ2-7): DTGVSQNPRHKITKRGQNVTFRCDPISEHNRLYWYRQTLGQGPEFLTYFQNEAQLEKSRLLSDRFSAERPKGSFSTLEIQRTEQGDSAMYLCASSSHLSGTASYEQYFGPGTRLTVT.

This clonotype was picked up many times. The rearrangement uses TRBV20-1 and TRBJ2-7, with TRBD2 matching over 11 bases. Germline V gene sequence: CDR1 DFQATT, CDR2 SNEGSKA (reference sequence). J lost 4 bases, V lost 7 bases, and 6 bases had no gene match. This CDR3 contains 13 residues. The CDR3 nucleotides are TGCAGTGTAACTAGCGGGAGTGTGTACGAGCAGTACTTC. As protein: CSVTSGSVYEQYF.

This clonotype was counted many times. In DNA form, the CDR3 reads TGCGCCAGCCTGTTTAGGAAGGGTGGCACCGGGGAGCTGTTTTTT. It encodes CASLFRKGGTGELFF. V gene TRBV10-2 combines with J gene TRBJ2-2; no firm D call. Trimming took off 8 bases at V and 4 bases at J, with 17 bases between the two ends. Germline CDR1 is WSHSY and CDR2 is SAAADI. The CDR3 sequence is 15 residues long.

This clonotype was counted many times. This chain uses TRBV7-2 with TRBJ2-7; the D is unclear. Germline V lookup: CDR1 SGHTA, CDR2 FQGNSA. This CDR3 is built from 11 residues. V lost 4 bases and J 9 bases, leaving 10 bases between the germline ends. The CDR3 spells CASSSSAVQYF. Written as DNA, the CDR3 is TGTGCCAGCAGCTCTTCCGCAGTGCAGTACTTC.

As concerns this clonotype: Since a much larger clone is just one base distant, this may be a read error. CDR3 bases: TGTGCCAACAGCACAGAACAGGGAGAGAAAAACGAGCAGTACTTC. This translates into CANSTEQGEKNEQYF. The chain links TRBV7-9 to TRBJ2-7; a possible D gene is TRBD1 (6 bases). The CDR3 is 15 amino acids. The germline CDR1 and CDR2 sequences are SEHNR and FQNEAQ (reference sequence).

In its sample, this clonotype was seen many times. J is TRBJ1-1 and V is TRBV6-5, with D uncertain. The CDR3 sequence is 13 residues long. Trimming took 10 bases from V and 0 from J, leaving 12 bases between them. Germline lookup yields CDR1 MNHEY and CDR2 SVGAGI. As DNA, the CDR3 is TGTGCCACCCTTTCGGGAGTGAACACTGAAGCTTTCTTT. Its protein is CATLSGVNTEAFF.

This clonotype was recorded at least ten times. The chain uses TRBV11-2 and TRBJ1-2; TRBD1 is a possible D gene (5 bases). This CDR3 is 14 amino acids long. Germline V gene lookup returns CDR1 SGHAT and CDR2 FQNNGV. The V end lost 1 base, the J end lost 5 bases, and 11 bases lay between the germline ends. The CDR3 sequence: CASSLAQGRYGYTF. The CDR3 bases are TGTGCCAGCAGCTTAGCGCAGGGCCGGTATGGCTACACCTTC. Full variable domain (rest looked up from reference TRBV11-2 and TRBJ1-2): EAGVAQSPRYKIIEKRQSVAFWCNPISGHATLYWYQQILGQGPKLLIQFQNNGVVDDSQLPKDRFSAERLKGVDSTLKIQPAKLEDSAVYLCASSLAQGRYGYTFGSGTRLTVV.

This clonotype was picked up many times. The J gene is TRBJ1-1, the V gene TRBV15; 9 nucleotides line up with TRBD1. The V gene end was trimmed by 5 bases and the J gene end by 3 bases; junction bases not matched to a gene: 13. CDR1 LNHNV and CDR2 YYDKDF come from the germline V gene (reference sequence). This CDR3 region has 17 residues. The CDR3 sequence is CATSPIFTGTGYTEAFF. DNA of the CDR3: TGTGCCACCAGCCCCATCTTTACTGGGACAGGGTACACTGAAGCTTTCTTT.

This clonotype is a singleton in its sample. This chain uses TRBV11-2 with TRBJ2-1; the match to TRBD1 covers 9 bases. V lost 8 bases, J lost 3 bases, and 20 bases stayed unmatched. The CDR3 length is 19 residues. Germline V CDR1 and CDR2: SGHAT, FQNNGV. Written as DNA, the CDR3 is TGTGCCAGCCGCCCCATCGTACTTACAGGGGGCGATTTCTACAATGAGCAGTTCTTC. It specifies CASRPIVLTGGDFYNEQFF.

This clonotype occurred a few times. CDR3 in DNA: TGTGCCAGCAGCTTAGCGAGGGGGTGGGGAGAGACCCAGTACTTC. This translates into CASSLARGWGETQYF. The chain couples TRBV7-2 to TRBJ2-5, with D tentatively TRBD1 (6 bases). Germline values: CDR1 SGHTA, CDR2 FQGNSA. The CDR3 is made up of 15 amino acids. Trimming took 0 bases from V and 4 from J, leaving 12 bases between them.

This clonotype was found many times. The germline gene is not matched at one end of the junction; a read error may be the cause. The rearrangement links TRBV5-1 to TRBJ2-1; TRBD1 agrees at 8 bases. This CDR3 comprises 15 residues. The V gene's germline CDR1 is SGHRS and CDR2 YFSETQ. The CDR3 is CASSLLQGVWNGQFF. In DNA form, the CDR3 reads TGCGCCAGCAGCTTACTACAGGGGGTGTGGAATGGGCAGTTCTTC.